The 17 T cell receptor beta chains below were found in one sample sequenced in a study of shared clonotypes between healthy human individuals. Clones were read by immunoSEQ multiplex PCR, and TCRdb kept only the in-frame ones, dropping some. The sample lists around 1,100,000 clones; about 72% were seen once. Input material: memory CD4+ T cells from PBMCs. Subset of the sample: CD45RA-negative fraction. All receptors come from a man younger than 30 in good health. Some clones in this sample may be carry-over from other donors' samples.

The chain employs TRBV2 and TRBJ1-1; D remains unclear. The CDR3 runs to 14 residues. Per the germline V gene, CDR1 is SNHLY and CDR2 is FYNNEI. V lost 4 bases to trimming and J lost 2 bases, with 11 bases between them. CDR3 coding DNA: TGTGCCAGCAGTGGGACTTGGGTCAACACTGAAGCTTTCTTT. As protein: CASSGTWVNTEAFF.

The CDR3 DNA follows: TGCGCCAGCAGTGACAGGGGACAGAGAGATACGCAGTATTTT. Its translation: CASSDRGQRDTQYF. The J gene is TRBJ2-3, the V gene TRBV10-2; 7 bases are a match to TRBD1. V shed 3 bases, J shed 5 bases, and the junction held 5 bases outside the gene matches. From germline, CDR1 is WSHSY and CDR2 SAAADI. The CDR3 spans 14 residues.

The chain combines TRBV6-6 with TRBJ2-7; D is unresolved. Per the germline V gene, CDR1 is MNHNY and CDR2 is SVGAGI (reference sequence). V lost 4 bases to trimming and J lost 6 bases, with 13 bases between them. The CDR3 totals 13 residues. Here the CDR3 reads CASSFDSTTEQYF. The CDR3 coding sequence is TGTGCCAGCAGTTTCGACTCAACCACCGAGCAGTACTTC.

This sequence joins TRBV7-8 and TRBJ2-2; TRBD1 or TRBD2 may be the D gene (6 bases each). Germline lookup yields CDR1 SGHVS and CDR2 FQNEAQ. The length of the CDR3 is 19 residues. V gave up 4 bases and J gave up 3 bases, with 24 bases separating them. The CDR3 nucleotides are TGTGCCAGCAGCTCATCCTCCGGGACTCTCAGGGGCGACACCGGGGAGCTGTTTTTT. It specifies CASSSSSGTLRGDTGELFF.

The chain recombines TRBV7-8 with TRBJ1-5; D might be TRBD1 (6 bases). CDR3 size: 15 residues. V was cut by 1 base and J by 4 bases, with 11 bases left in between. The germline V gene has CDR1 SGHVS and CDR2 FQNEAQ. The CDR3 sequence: CASSLGQAENQPQHF. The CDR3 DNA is TGTGCCAGCAGCTTAGGACAGGCGGAAAATCAGCCCCAGCATTTT.

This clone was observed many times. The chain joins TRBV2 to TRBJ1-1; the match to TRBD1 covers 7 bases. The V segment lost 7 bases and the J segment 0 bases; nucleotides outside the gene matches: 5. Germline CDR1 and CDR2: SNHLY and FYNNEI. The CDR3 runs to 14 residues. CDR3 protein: CASNQQGMNTEAFF. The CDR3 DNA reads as TGTGCCAGCAACCAACAGGGGATGAACACTGAAGCTTTCTTT.

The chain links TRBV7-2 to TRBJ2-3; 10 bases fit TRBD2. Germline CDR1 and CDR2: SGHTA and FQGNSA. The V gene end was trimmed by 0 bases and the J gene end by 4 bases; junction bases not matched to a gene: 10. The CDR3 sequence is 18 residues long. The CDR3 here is CASSLALSSGRGPDTQYF. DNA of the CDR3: TGTGCCAGCAGCTTAGCGCTCTCAAGCGGGAGGGGTCCAGATACGCAGTATTTT.

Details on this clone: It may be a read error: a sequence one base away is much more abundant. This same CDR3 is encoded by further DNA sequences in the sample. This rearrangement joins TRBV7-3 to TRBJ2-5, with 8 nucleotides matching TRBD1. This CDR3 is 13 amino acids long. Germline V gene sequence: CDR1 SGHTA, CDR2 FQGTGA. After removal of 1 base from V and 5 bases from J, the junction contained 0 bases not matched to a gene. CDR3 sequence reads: CASSLNRGETQYF. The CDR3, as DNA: TGTGCCAGCAGCTTAAACAGGGGGGAGACCCAGTACTTC.

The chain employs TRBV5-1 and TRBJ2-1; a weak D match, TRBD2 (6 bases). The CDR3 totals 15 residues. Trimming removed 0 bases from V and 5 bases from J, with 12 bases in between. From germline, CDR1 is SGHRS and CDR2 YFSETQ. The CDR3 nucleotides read TGCGCCAGCAGCTTGGGACTAGTTGTAGACAATGAGCAGTTCTTC. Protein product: CASSLGLVVDNEQFF.

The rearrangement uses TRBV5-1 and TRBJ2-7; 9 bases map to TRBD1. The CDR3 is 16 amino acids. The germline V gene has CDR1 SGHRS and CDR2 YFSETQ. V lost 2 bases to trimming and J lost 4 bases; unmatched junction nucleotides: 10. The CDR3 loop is CASSLFGDRVVYEQYF. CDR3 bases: TGCGCCAGCAGCTTATTCGGGGACAGGGTCGTGTACGAGCAGTACTTC.

The CDR3 DNA reads TGCGCCAGCAGCCAAGGTACAGGGGGAATCAACACTGAAGCTTTCTTT. Its protein is CASSQGTGGINTEAFF. The chain carries TRBV4-1 and TRBJ1-1, with TRBD1 identical over 8 bases. J gave up 2 bases and V 1 base, and 6 bases lay outside the gene matches. CDR3 length equals 16 residues. The germline CDR1 and CDR2 sequences are MGHRA and YSYEKL.

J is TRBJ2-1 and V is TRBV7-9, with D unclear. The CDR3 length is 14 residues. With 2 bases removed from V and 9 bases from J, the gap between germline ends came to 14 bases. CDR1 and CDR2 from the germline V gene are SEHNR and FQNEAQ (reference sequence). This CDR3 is CASSLMTVSFEQFF. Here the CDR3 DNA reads TGTGCCAGCAGCTTAATGACTGTATCTTTTGAGCAGTTCTTC.

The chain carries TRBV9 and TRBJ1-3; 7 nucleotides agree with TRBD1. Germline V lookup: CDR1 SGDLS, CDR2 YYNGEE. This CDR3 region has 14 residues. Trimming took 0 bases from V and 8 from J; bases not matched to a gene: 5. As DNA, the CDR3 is TGTGCCAGCAGCGTAGGCCAGGGGGGGTACACCATATATTTT. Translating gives CASSVGQGGYTIYF.

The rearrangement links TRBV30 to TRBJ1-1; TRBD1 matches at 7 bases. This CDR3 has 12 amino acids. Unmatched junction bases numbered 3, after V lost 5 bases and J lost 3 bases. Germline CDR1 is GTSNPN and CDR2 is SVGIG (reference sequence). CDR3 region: CAWGTGDTEAFF. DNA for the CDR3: TGTGCCTGGGGTACAGGGGACACTGAAGCTTTCTTT.

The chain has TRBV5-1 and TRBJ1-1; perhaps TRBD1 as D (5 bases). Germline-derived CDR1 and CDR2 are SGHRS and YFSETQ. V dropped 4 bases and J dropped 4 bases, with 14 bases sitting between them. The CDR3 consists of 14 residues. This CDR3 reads CASSQGDSSTEAFF. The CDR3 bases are TGCGCCAGCAGCCAGGGAGATTCGAGCACTGAAGCTTTCTTT. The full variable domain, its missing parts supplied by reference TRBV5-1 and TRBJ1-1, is KAGVTQTPRYLIKTRGQQVTLSCSPISGHRSVSWYQQTPGQGLQFLFEYFSETQRNKGNFPGRFSGRQFSNSRSEMNVSTLELGDSALYLCASSQGDSSTEAFFGQGTRLTVV.

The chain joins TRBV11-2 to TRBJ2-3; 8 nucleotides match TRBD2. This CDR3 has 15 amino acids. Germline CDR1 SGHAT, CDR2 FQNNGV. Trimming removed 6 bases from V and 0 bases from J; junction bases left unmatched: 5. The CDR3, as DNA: TGTGCCAGCAGTATACTAGCGGTTAGCACAGATACGCAGTATTTT. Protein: CASSILAVSTDTQYF. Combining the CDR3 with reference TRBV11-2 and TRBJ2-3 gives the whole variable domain EAGVAQSPRYKIIEKRQSVAFWCNPISGHATLYWYQQILGQGPKLLIQFQNNGVVDDSQLPKDRFSAERLKGVDSTLKIQPAKLEDSAVYLCASSILAVSTDTQYFGPGTRLTVL.

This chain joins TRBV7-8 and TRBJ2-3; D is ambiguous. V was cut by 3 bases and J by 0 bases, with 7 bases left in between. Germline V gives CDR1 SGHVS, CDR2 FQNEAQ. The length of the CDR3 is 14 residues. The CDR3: CASSFGRSTDTQYF. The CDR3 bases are TGTGCCAGCAGCTTTGGAAGGAGCACAGATACGCAGTATTTT.